A single sample gave rise to the 26 T cell receptor beta chains below, sequenced in a study of blood T cell repertoires in COVID-19. Clones were read by immunoSEQ multiplex PCR, and TCRdb kept only the in-frame ones, dropping some. This sample has more than 250,000 clones; almost 85% occur once, and the top ten carry 5.1%. Sequencing input: peripheral blood. The receptors stem from a man aged 50 or older with active or convalescent COVID-19.

This clone came up once. The chain carries TRBV3-1 (or the pseudogene TRBV3-2) and TRBJ2-3, with TRBD2 as a possible D gene (6 bases). The CDR3 length is 16 residues. V lost 4 bases, J lost 3 bases, and 17 bases lay in between. Germline V CDR1 and CDR2: LGHDT, YNNKEL (reference sequence). In DNA, the CDR3 is TGTGCCAGCAGCCCGACGGGAGCGGACGTGACAGATACGCAGTATTTT. The encoded protein is CASSPTGADVTDTQYF.

The chain links TRBV7-9 to TRBJ2-3; 12 positions match TRBD2. CDR1 is SEHNR and CDR2 is FQNEAQ in the germline V gene (reference sequence). Trimming at V came to 5 bases and at J to 2 bases, leaving 11 bases not matched to a gene. The CDR3 runs 18 residues. This chain's CDR3 is CASSSSLWTSGNTDTQYF. CDR3 in DNA: TGTGCCAGCAGCAGTTCCCTATGGACTAGCGGGAACACAGATACGCAGTATTTT.

This chain uses TRBV5-1 with TRBJ2-7, with TRBD2 as a possible D gene (5 bases). Germline CDR1 is SGHRS and CDR2 is YFSETQ. The V gene lost 0 bases and the J gene lost 6 bases, with 10 bases spanning the gap. This CDR3 is 13 amino acids long. The CDR3 here is CASSLELGGEQYF. DNA of the CDR3: TGCGCCAGCAGCTTGGAACTAGGAGGCGAGCAGTACTTC.

The rearrangement joins TRBV5-4 to TRBJ1-2; the match to TRBD1 covers 8 bases. This CDR3 has 16 residues. Germline V CDR1 and CDR2: SGHNT, YYREEE (reference sequence). Trimming took 4 bases from V and 2 from J; bases not matched to a gene: 10. The CDR3 DNA follows: TGTGCCAGCAGCCGCGGACAGGGCGACTTCAACTATGGCTACACCTTC. Amino acid sequence: CASSRGQGDFNYGYTF. Full variable domain (missing parts from reference TRBV5-4 and TRBJ1-2): ETGVTQSPTHLIKTRGQQVTLRCSSQSGHNTVSWYQQALGQGPQFIFQYYREEENGRGNFPPRFSGLQFPNYSSELNVNALELDDSALYLCASSRGQGDFNYGYTFGSGTRLTVV.

In its sample, this clone was seen a few times. The V and J genes are TRBV3-1 (or the pseudogene TRBV3-2) and TRBJ2-7; 15 nucleotides match TRBD2. This CDR3 has 17 residues. CDR1 is LGHDT, CDR2 YNNKEL, per germline (reference sequence). J was trimmed by 2 bases and V by 4 bases; bases with no gene match: 6. The CDR3 region is CASSRGTSGRSPYEQYF. The CDR3 DNA reads as TGTGCCAGCAGCCGCGGGACTAGCGGGAGGAGTCCCTACGAGCAGTACTTC.

The rearrangement links TRBV13 to TRBJ1-2, with D tentatively TRBD1 (5 bases). Trimming removed 8 bases from V and 0 bases from J, with 10 bases in between. The CDR3 spans 13 residues. Germline V gene lookup returns CDR1 PRHDT and CDR2 FYEKMQ (reference sequence). The CDR3 DNA sequence: TGTGCCAGCGGCCAGGGCTCTAACTATGGCTACACCTTC. Translating it yields CASGQGSNYGYTF.

This sequence joins TRBV5-5 and TRBJ2-7, with D unresolved. Germline V CDR1 and CDR2: SGHKS, YYEKEE (reference sequence). V gave up 0 bases and J gave up 6 bases, with 10 bases separating them. The CDR3 loop spans 13 amino acids. CDR3 residues: CASSLVTSLEQYF. The CDR3 DNA follows: TGTGCCAGCAGCTTGGTAACTTCCCTCGAGCAGTACTTC.

The rearrangement joins TRBV18 to TRBJ1-5, with D possibly matching TRBD1 (6 bases). CDR3 size: 12 residues. The germline gives CDR1 KGHSH, CDR2 LQKENI. V lost 5 bases and J 8 bases, leaving 10 bases between the germline ends. CDR3: CASSTRGEPQHF. The CDR3 nucleotides are TGTGCCAGCTCAACCAGGGGTGAGCCCCAGCATTTT.

This clone was seen a single time. J is TRBJ1-1 and V is TRBV18, with 7 bases fitting TRBD1. CDR1 and CDR2 (germline): KGHSH, LQKENI. V was pared by 2 bases and J by 4 bases, with 7 bases of the junction left unmatched. This CDR3 has 15 residues. The CDR3 region is CASSPVPGGSTEAFF. The DNA for the CDR3 is TGTGCCAGCTCACCAGTCCCAGGGGGATCCACTGAAGCTTTCTTT.

This clone was seen a single time. The V and J genes are TRBV29-1 and TRBJ1-2; 7 positions agree with TRBD1. Germline V gene data show CDR1 as SQVTM and CDR2 as ANQGSEA. Trimming removed 1 base from V and 3 bases from J; junction bases left unmatched: 5. The CDR3 spans 14 residues. The CDR3 bases are TGCAGCGTTGAAGCCCCAGGGGGTCACTATGGCTACACCTTC. The encoded protein is CSVEAPGGHYGYTF.

The chain has TRBV2 and TRBJ2-7; D might be TRBD1 (5 bases). CDR1 and CDR2 from the germline V gene are SNHLY and FYNNEI. Trimming pared 3 bases from V and 6 bases from J, leaving 9 bases between. This CDR3 has 12 amino acids. This CDR3 is CASSDRGSEQYF. CDR3 nucleotide sequence: TGTGCCAGCAGTGATAGGGGTTCCGAGCAGTACTTC. Based on the CDR3 plus reference TRBV2 and TRBJ2-7, the full variable domain is EPEVTQTPSHQVTQMGQEVILRCVPISNHLYFYWYRQILGQKVEFLVSFYNNEISEKSEIFDDQFSVERPDGSNFTLKIRSTKLEDSAMYFCASSDRGSEQYFGPGTRLTVT.

This chain uses TRBV7-2 with TRBJ2-5; 7 nucleotides align to TRBD1. The germline gives CDR1 SGHTA, CDR2 FQGNSA. The junction had 4 bases not matched to a gene; V was cut back by 3 bases and J by 0 bases. The CDR3 length is 15 residues. CDR3 DNA: TGTGCCAGCAGCTTTGGGACAGCCTACCAAGAGACCCAGTACTTC. It specifies CASSFGTAYQETQYF.

This chain links TRBV6-5 with TRBJ2-1; TRBD2 agrees at 11 bases. This CDR3 is built from 14 residues. Germline CDR1 reads MNHEY; CDR2 reads SVGAGI. V lost 6 bases to trimming and J lost 7 bases; unmatched junction nucleotides: 5. CDR3 amino acids: CASSRGTSGNEQFF. CDR3 DNA sequence: TGTGCCAGCAGCCGCGGGACTAGCGGTAATGAGCAGTTCTTC.

This chain links TRBV5-6 with TRBJ1-1; unclear D gene. V was pared by 4 bases and J by 7 bases, with 26 bases between. The CDR3 consists of 17 residues. Looked up from germline, CDR1 is SGHDT and CDR2 is YYEEEE. The CDR3 DNA follows: TGTGCCAGCAGCGCCAGAACATCCCTGTTTCTCTTCAGTGAAGCTTTCTTT. Translation gives CASSARTSLFLFSEAFF. The full variable domain, rest sourced from reference TRBV5-6 and TRBJ1-1, is DAGVTQSPTHLIKTRGQQVTLRCSPKSGHDTVSWYQQALGQGPQFIFQYYEEEERQRGNFPDRFSGHQFPNYSSELNVNALLLGDSALYLCASSARTSLFLFSEAFFGQGTRLTVV.

The chain uses TRBV7-9 and TRBJ2-1; D is possibly TRBD2 (6 bases). Trimming cost V 4 bases and J 4 bases, with 20 bases left between them. CDR1 is SEHNR, CDR2 FQNEAQ, per germline (reference sequence). The CDR3 covers 17 residues. CDR3 coding DNA: TGTGCCAGCAGCTCGGGCGGGGTCACCCCGGGTTACAATGAGCAGTTCTTC. This codes for CASSSGGVTPGYNEQFF.

This chain links TRBV7-9 with TRBJ2-1; maybe TRBD2 (7 bases). Germline V gives CDR1 SEHNR, CDR2 FQNEAQ (reference sequence). The CDR3 spans 13 residues. The V end lost 11 bases, the J end lost 5 bases, and 16 bases lay between the germline ends. The CDR3 DNA reads as TGTGCCGGGGGGCTAGCGGTTCACAATGAGCAGTTCTTC. Encoded protein: CAGGLAVHNEQFF.

The table lists this clone with a few counts. V usage is TRBV5-1 and J usage is TRBJ2-7; TRBD2 aligns across 13 bases. This CDR3 comprises 15 residues. V lost 4 bases, J lost 0 bases, and 1 base stayed unmatched. The germline V gene has CDR1 SGHRS and CDR2 YFSETQ. The CDR3 DNA reads TGCGCCAGCAGCCGGACTAGCGGGGGCTCCTACGAGCAGTACTTC. It encodes CASSRTSGGSYEQYF. The full variable domain, in which reference TRBV5-1 and TRBJ2-7 provide the parts outside the CDR3, is KAGVTQTPRYLIKTRGQQVTLSCSPISGHRSVSWYQQTPGQGLQFLFEYFSETQRNKGNFPGRFSGRQFSNSRSEMNVSTLELGDSALYLCASSRTSGGSYEQYFGPGTRLTVT.

This clone was seen once. This sequence joins TRBV19 and TRBJ1-4; TRBD1 might be the D (6 bases). Germline CDR1 reads LNHDA; CDR2 reads SQIVND (reference sequence). V was shortened by 5 bases and J by 5 bases, with 15 bases between the two germline ends. The CDR3 is 15 residues long. The chain's CDR3 is CASSESTGYNEKLFF. In DNA form, the CDR3 reads TGTGCCAGTAGTGAGTCGACAGGCTACAATGAAAAACTGTTTTTT.

The V and J genes are TRBV19 and TRBJ2-1, with TRBD1 identical over 12 bases. CDR3 size: 14 residues. V trimming: 1 base; J trimming: 10 bases; junction bases outside the gene matches: 2. Germline CDR1 is LNHDA and CDR2 is SQIVND (reference sequence). Here the CDR3 reads CASSIGDRGPEQFF. The CDR3 region has the DNA TGTGCCAGTAGTATAGGGGACAGGGGGCCCGAGCAGTTCTTC.

The chain couples TRBV7-9 to TRBJ1-2; D gene unclear. Germline values: CDR1 SEHNR, CDR2 FQNEAQ (reference sequence). The ends were cut back, 2 bases at V and 0 bases at J, with 19 bases in the middle. CDR3 length: 18 amino acids. The CDR3 spells CASSLPGMRTVSNYGYTF. For the CDR3, the DNA is TGTGCCAGCAGCTTACCGGGGATGAGGACGGTGTCTAACTATGGCTACACCTTC.

This CDR3 reads CASSLKGLAKYEQYF. The CDR3 DNA is TGTGCCAGCAGCTTAAAGGGACTAGCGAAATACGAGCAGTACTTC. V gene TRBV21-1 combines with J gene TRBJ2-7; TRBD2 was called by the table and not checked on the DNA. TRBV21-1 is noted as a pseudogene. The CDR3 length is 15 residues.

The chain combines TRBV4-1 with TRBJ2-7; D ambiguous. The V end was cut by 4 bases, the J end by 0 bases, with 13 bases between. The CDR3 consists of 15 residues. CDR1 MGHRA and CDR2 YSYEKL come from the germline V gene. Written as DNA, the CDR3 is TGCGCCAGCAGCCGCGTGAATATCAACTCCTACGAGCAGTACTTC. Its protein product is CASSRVNINSYEQYF.

This clone was picked up a small number of times. The chain has TRBV5-1 and TRBJ2-7, with 7 bases lining up with TRBD2. The CDR3 spans 12 residues. In germline, CDR1 is SGHRS, CDR2 YFSETQ. J was trimmed by 7 bases and V by 7 bases; bases with no gene match: 8. Written as DNA, the CDR3 is TGCGCCAGCCGGGGCGGGAGTGAAGAGCAGTACTTC. It specifies CASRGGSEEQYF.

DNA of the CDR3: TGTGCCAGCAAACTAGCGGGGAACCTGGGGACCCAGTACTTC. Protein product: CASKLAGNLGTQYF. The chain couples TRBV6-6 to TRBJ2-5; 10 bases line up with TRBD2. CDR1 is MNHNY, CDR2 SVGAGI, per germline (reference sequence). The CDR3 length is 14 residues. The ends lost 7 bases at V and 7 bases at J; junction bases unmatched: 9.

This chain links TRBV18 with TRBJ1-2; no reliable D call. Germline V gives CDR1 KGHSH, CDR2 LQKENI. Between the trimmed V and J ends, which lost 3 bases and 6 bases, there was a span of 11 bases. The CDR3 length is 13 residues. CDR3 bases: TGTGCCAGCTCACCTCGTACATTGAATGGCTACACCTTC. Residues: CASSPRTLNGYTF.

J is TRBJ2-2 and V is TRBV2, with D unclear. Germline V gene lookup returns CDR1 SNHLY and CDR2 FYNNEI. The CDR3 is made up of 13 amino acids. Trimming cost V 7 bases and J 5 bases, with 11 bases left between them. The CDR3 here is CASKNTPTGELFF. As DNA, the CDR3 is TGTGCCAGCAAAAACACCCCAACCGGGGAGCTGTTTTTT.